This T cell receptor (beta chain) is from a study of CD8 T cells in ankylosing spondylitis. On this clonotype: As yet, its antigen is unknown.

Overall study results and limits: CD8+ cells made up the disease-linked clones, which were relatively rare in peripheral blood. One TCR beta motif, made up of roughly 8 highly homologous variants, appeared characteristic of ankylosing spondylitis blood.

TCRdb re-derived calls from the 5' RACE reads in MiXCR, one entry per CDR3 protein. The sample lists under 450,000 distinct CDR3 sequences, 17% occurring once. The CDR3 runs 15 residues. Per germline, CDR1 DFQATT and CDR2 SNEGSKA (reference sequence). Losses at the gene ends were 3 bases for V and 3 bases for J; bases not matched to a gene: 10. Sequenced material: blood, either unsorted or a sorted T cell fraction (not recorded which). The V call is TRBV20-1, the J call TRBJ2-7; 8 bases match TRBD2. The source is a male donor with ankylosing spondylitis. The CDR3 DNA is TGCAGTGCTAGTATTTCGACTAGCGCAGTCTACGAGCAGTACTTC. This codes for CSASISTSAVYEQYF.